Detailed here is one TCR beta chain. Antigen specificity is unknown. The data are from a study of blood T cells in healthy people across ages. General study results and limits: Both higher diversity and more naive CD4+ cells marked long-lived donors when set against aged donors.

The sample, roughly 9.1 milliliters of peripheral blood, was drawn from each donor. A sample-barcoded 5' primer and a J-beta primer mix were used in a second PCR of roughly 7 to 11 cycles. TCRdb re-derived calls from the 5' RACE reads in MiXCR, one entry per CDR3 protein. The sample yields about 670,000 distinct CDR3 sequences, roughly 43% seen once. The sample comprised blood. This TCR was sampled from a man older than 75 in good health.

CDR3 residues: CASSPTSGRFYEQYF. CDR3 nucleotide sequence: TGTGCCAGCAGTCCGACTAGCGGGAGATTCTACGAGCAGTACTTC. The chain employs TRBV2 and TRBJ2-7, with 12 bases that match TRBD2. The length of the CDR3 is 15 residues. The ends lost 5 bases at V and 3 bases at J; junction bases unmatched: 5. Germline V gene data show CDR1 as SNHLY and CDR2 as FYNNEI.